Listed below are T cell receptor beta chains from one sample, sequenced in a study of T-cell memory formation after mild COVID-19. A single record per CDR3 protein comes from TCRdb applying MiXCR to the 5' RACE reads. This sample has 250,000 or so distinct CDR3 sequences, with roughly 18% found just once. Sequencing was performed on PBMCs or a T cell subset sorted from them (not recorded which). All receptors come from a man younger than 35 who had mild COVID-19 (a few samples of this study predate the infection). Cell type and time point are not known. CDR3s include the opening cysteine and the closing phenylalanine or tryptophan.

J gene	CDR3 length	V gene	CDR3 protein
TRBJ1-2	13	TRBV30	CAWSLREGYGYTF
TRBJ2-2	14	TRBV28	CASSPGTAVRELFF
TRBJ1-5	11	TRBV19	CASSQNQPQHF
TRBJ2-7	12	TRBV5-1	CASSLDRTEQYF
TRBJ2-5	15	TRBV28	CASVPQGGARETQYF
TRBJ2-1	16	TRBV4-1	CASSQVFRRGYNEQFF
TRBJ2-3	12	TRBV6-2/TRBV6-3	CASSYGGGTQYF
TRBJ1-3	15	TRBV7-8	CASSARIYSGNTIYF
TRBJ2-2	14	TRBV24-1	CATMGQGSTGELFF
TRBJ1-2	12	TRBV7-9	CASSDSYSLYTF
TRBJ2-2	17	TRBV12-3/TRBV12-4	CASSFGDEAWNTGELFF
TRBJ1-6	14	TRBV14	CASSPGQGWSPLHF
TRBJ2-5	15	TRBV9	CASSGLAGPMETQYF
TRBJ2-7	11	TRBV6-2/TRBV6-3	CASGRSNEQYF
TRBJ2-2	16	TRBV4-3	CASSQDPPRDTGELFF
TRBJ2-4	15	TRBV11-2	CASSLSNGAKNIQYF
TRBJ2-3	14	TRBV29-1	CSVEGDRATDTQYF
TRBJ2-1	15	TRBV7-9	CASSLARGVNNEQFF
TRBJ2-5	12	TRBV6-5	CACQGRSETQYF
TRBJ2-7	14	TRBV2	CASSVAAGGQEQYF
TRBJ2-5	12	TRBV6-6	CASGERQETQYF
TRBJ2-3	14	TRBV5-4	CASSPAGGLNTQYF
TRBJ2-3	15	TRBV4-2	CASSQGGQVTDTQYF
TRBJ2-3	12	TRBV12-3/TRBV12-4	CASCLQGDTQYF
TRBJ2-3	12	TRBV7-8	CASSFGADTQYF
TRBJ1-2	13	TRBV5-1	CASSTDRNYGYTF
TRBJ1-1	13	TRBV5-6	CASPGTGNTEAFF
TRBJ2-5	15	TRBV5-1	CASSLAAGRSETQYF
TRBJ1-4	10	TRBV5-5	CASSFWGGFF
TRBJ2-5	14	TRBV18	CASSVQGDQETQYF
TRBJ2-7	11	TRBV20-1	CSAEDSYEQYF
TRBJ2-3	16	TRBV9	CASSVGLERSTDTQYF
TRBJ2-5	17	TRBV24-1	CATSDSGGTSGEETQYF
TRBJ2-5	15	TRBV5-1	CASSLGGAGLETQYF
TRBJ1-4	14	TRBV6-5	CASSSGTGESKLFF
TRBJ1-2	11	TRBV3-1	CASSQDSGYTF